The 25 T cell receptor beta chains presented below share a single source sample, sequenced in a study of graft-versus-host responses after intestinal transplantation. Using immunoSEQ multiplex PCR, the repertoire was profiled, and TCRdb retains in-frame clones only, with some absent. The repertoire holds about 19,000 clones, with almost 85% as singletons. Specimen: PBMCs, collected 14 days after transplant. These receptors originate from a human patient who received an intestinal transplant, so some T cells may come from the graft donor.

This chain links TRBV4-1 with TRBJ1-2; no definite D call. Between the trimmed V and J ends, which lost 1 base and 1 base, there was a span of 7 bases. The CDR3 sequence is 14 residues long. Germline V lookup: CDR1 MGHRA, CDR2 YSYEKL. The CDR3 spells CASSQAGINYGYTF. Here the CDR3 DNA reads TGCGCCAGCAGCCAAGCGGGGATTAACTATGGCTACACCTTC.

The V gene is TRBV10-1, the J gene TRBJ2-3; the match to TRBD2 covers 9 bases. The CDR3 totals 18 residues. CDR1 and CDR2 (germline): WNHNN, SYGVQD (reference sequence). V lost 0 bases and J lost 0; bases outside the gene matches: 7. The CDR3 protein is CASSESTSGLPSTDTQYF. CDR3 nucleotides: TGCGCCAGCAGTGAGTCGACTAGCGGACTACCTAGCACAGATACGCAGTATTTT.

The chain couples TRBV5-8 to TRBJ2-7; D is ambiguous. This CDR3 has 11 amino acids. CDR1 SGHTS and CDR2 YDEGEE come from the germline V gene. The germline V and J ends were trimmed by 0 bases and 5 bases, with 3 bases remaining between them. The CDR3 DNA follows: TGTGCCAGCAGCTTGGGGGACGAGCAGTACTTC. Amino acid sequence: CASSLGDEQYF. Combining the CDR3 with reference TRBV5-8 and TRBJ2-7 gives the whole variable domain EAGVTQSPTHLIKTRGQQATLRCSPISGHTSVYWYQQALGLGLQFLLWYDEGEERNRGNFPPRFSGRQFPNYSSELNVNALELEDSALYLCASSLGDEQYFGPGTRLTVT.

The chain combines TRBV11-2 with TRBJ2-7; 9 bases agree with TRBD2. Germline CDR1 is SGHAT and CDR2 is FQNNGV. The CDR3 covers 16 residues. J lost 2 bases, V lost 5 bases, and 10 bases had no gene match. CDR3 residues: CASSPSRLADTYEQYF. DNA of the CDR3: TGTGCCAGCAGCCCTAGCCGACTAGCGGATACCTACGAGCAGTACTTC.

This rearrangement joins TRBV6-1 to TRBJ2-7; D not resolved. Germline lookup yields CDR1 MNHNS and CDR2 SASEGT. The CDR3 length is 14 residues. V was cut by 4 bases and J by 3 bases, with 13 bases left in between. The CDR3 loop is CASSVEIVHYEQYF. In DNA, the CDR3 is TGTGCCAGCAGTGTAGAGATTGTGCACTACGAGCAGTACTTC.

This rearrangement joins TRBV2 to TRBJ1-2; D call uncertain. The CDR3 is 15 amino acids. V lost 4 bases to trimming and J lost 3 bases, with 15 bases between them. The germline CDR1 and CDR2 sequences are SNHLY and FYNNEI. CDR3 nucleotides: TGTGCCAGCAGTGTTTATCAAACAGAATACTATGGCTACACCTTC. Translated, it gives CASSVYQTEYYGYTF.

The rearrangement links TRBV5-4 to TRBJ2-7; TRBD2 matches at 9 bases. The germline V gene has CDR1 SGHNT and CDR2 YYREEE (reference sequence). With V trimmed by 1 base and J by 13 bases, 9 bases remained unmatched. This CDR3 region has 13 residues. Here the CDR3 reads CASSLRRRGGLYF. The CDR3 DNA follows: TGTGCCAGCAGCTTGAGAAGGCGGGGGGGCCTTTACTTC. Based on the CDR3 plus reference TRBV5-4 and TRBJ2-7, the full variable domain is ETGVTQSPTHLIKTRGQQVTLRCSSQSGHNTVSWYQQALGQGPQFIFQYYREEENGRGNFPPRFSGLQFPNYSSELNVNALELDDSALYLCASSLRRRGGLYFGPGTRLTVT.

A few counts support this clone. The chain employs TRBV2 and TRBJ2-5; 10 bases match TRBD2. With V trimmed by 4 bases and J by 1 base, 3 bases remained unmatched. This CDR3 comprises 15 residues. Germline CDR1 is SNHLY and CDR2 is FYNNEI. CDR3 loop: CASSGKRGGQETQYF. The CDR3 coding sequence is TGTGCCAGCAGTGGGAAGCGGGGGGGCCAAGAGACCCAGTACTTC.

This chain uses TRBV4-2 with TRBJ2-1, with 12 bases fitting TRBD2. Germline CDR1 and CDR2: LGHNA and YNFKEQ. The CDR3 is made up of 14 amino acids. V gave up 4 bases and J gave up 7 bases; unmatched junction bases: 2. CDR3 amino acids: CASSRTSGENEQFF. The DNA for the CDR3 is TGTGCCAGCAGCCGGACTAGCGGGGAGAATGAGCAGTTCTTC.

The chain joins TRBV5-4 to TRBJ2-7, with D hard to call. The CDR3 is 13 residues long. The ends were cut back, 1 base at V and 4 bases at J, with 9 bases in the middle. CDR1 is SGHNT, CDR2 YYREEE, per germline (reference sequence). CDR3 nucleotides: TGTGCCAGCAGCTTGTCGGCTAGTTACGAGCAGTACTTC. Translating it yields CASSLSASYEQYF.

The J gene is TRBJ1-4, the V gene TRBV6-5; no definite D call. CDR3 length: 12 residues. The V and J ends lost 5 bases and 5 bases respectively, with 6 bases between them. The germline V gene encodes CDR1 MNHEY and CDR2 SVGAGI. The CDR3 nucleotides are TGTGCCAGCAGTGAGGACAATGAAAAACTGTTTTTT. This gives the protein CASSEDNEKLFF.

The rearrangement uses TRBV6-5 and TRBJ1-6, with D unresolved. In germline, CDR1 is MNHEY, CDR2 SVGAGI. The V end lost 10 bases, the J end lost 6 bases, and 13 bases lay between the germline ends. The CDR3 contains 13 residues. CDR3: CANRGKPNSPLHF. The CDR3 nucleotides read TGTGCCAACCGGGGAAAACCTAATTCACCCCTCCACTTT.

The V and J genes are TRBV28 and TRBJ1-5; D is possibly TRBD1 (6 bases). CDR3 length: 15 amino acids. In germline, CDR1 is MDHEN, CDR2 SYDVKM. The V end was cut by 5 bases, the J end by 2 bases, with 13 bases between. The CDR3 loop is CASSPTRTGNQPQHF. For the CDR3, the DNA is TGTGCCAGCAGTCCGACCCGGACAGGCAATCAGCCCCAGCATTTT. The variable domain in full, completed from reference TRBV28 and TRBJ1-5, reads DVKVTQSSRYLVKRTGEKVFLECVQDMDHENMFWYRQDPGLGLRLIYFSYDVKMKEKGDIPEGYSVSREKKERFSLILESASTNQTSMYLCASSPTRTGNQPQHFGDGTRLSIL.

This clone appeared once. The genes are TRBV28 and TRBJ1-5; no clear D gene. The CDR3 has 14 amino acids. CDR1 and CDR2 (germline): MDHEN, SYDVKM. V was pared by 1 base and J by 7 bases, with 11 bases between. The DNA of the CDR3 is TGTGCCAGCAGTTTATCCTGGGTAGCGCAGCCCCAGCATTTT. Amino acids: CASSLSWVAQPQHF.

The chain's CDR3 is CASSSEGDTQYF. In nucleotides, the CDR3 is TGTGCCAGCAGCTCCGAGGGAGATACGCAGTATTTT. This chain links TRBV7-9 with TRBJ2-3; TRBD2 might be the D (5 bases). The CDR3 length is 12 residues. V lost 4 bases and J lost 5, with 7 bases in between. Germline-derived CDR1 and CDR2 are SEHNR and FQNEAQ (reference sequence).

The CDR3 region is CASSRGLADTQYF. The CDR3 DNA sequence: TGTGCCAGCAGCCGCGGACTAGCGGATACGCAGTATTTT. The V gene is TRBV4-2, the J gene TRBJ2-3; 9 bases map to TRBD2. The junction had 2 bases not matched to a gene; V was cut back by 4 bases and J by 6 bases. Germline lookup yields CDR1 LGHNA and CDR2 YNFKEQ. This CDR3 comprises 13 residues.

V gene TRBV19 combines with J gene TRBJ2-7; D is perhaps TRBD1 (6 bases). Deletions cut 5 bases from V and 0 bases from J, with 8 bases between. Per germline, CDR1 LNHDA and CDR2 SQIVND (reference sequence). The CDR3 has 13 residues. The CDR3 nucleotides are TGTGCCAGTAGTCAGGGGAGCTCCTACGAGCAGTACTTC. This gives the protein CASSQGSSYEQYF.

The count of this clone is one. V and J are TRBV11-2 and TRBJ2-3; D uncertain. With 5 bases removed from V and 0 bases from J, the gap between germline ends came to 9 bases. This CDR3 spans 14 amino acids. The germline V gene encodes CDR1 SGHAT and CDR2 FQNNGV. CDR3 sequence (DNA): TGTGCCAGCAGCCGAGGTATTAGCACAGATACGCAGTATTTT. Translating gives CASSRGISTDTQYF.

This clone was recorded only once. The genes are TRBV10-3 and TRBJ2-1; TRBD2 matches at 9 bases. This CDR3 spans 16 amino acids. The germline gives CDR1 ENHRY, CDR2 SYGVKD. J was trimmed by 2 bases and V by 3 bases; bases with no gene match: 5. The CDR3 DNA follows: TGTGCCATCAGTGATCCGGGACTAGCTGCCTACAATGAGCAGTTCTTC. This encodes CAISDPGLAAYNEQFF.

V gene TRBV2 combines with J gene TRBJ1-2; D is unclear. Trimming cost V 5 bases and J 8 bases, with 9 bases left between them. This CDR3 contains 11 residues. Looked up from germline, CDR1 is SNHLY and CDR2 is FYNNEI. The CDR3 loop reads CASSPPVGYTF. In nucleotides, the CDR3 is TGTGCCAGCAGTCCCCCCGTGGGCTACACCTTC.

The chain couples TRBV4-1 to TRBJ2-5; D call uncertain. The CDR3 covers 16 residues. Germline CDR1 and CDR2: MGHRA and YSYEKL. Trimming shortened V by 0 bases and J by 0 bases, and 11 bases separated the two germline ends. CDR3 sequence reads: CASSQDPGPYQETQYF. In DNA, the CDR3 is TGCGCCAGCAGCCAAGACCCCGGTCCGTACCAAGAGACCCAGTACTTC.

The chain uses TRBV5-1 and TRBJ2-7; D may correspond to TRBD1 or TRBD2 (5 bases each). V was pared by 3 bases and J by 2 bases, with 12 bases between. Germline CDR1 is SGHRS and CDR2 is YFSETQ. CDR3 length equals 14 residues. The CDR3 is CASSYGTATYEQYF. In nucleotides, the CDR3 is TGCGCCAGCAGCTACGGGACGGCAACCTACGAGCAGTACTTC.

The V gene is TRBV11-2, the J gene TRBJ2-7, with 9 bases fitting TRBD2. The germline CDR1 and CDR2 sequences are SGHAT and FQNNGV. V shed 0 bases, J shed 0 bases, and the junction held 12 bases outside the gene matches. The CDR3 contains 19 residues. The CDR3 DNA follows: TGTGCCAGCAGCTTAGATTGGGGCCGCGGTAGCGGGGGCTCCTACGAGCAGTACTTC. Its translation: CASSLDWGRGSGGSYEQYF.

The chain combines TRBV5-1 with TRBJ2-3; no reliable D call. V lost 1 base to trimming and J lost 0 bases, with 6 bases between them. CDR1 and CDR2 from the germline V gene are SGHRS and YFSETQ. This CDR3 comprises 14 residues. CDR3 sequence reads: CASSLTSSTDTQYF. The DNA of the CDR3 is TGCGCCAGCAGCTTGACTTCCAGCACAGATACGCAGTATTTT.

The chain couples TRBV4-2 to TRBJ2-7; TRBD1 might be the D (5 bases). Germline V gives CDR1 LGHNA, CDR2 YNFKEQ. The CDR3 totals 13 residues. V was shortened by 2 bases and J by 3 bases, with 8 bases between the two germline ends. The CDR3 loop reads CASSQKGNYEQYF. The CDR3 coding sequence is TGTGCCAGCAGCCAAAAGGGGAACTACGAGCAGTACTTC.